The 27 T cell receptor beta chains below all came from one sample that was sequenced in a study of CD8 T cells in Susac syndrome. RNA, at about 0.5 to 1 ug, was reverse transcribed with random hexamers. TCRdb fed the immunoSEQ multiplex PCR reads into MiXCR, producing one record per CDR3 protein. The sample carries about 240,000 distinct CDR3 sequences, about 95% recorded once. The sequencing sample was made of CD4+ T cells from PBMCs. The receptors originated from a human donor with Susac syndrome.

The gene calls are TRBV29-1 and TRBJ2-7; D uncertain. Trimming cost V 6 bases and J 9 bases, with 15 bases left between them. CDR3 length equals 11 residues. Germline V lookup: CDR1 SQVTM, CDR2 ANQGSEA. CDR3 bases: TGCAGCGTCGAACTTGCCGCCGGGCAGTACTTC. Residues: CSVELAAGQYF.

The rearrangement joins TRBV3-1 to TRBJ2-4, with D perhaps TRBD2 (6 bases). V was pared by 4 bases and J by 0 bases, with 10 bases between. This CDR3 has 15 amino acids. The germline gives CDR1 LGHDT, CDR2 YNNKEL (reference sequence). CDR3: CASSPSGLAKNIQYF. The CDR3 nucleotides are TGTGCCAGCAGCCCCAGCGGGCTAGCCAAAAACATTCAGTACTTC.

The gene calls are TRBV3-1 and TRBJ2-7, with 10 bases identical to TRBD1. Germline V gene lookup returns CDR1 LGHDT and CDR2 YNNKEL (reference sequence). V lost 1 base and J lost 5; bases outside the gene matches: 5. The CDR3 extends over 15 amino acids. The CDR3 sequence: CASSQARDRGHEQYF. The CDR3 DNA reads TGTGCCAGCAGCCAAGCACGGGACAGGGGCCACGAGCAGTACTTC.

The chain uses TRBV30 and TRBJ2-1; no reliable D call. Germline values: CDR1 GTSNPN, CDR2 SVGIG (reference sequence). The CDR3 loop spans 13 amino acids. Trimming took 0 bases from V and 3 from J, leaving 6 bases between them. Written as DNA, the CDR3 is TGTGCCTGGAGTGTTTCAAACTACAATGAGCAGTTCTTC. Its translation: CAWSVSNYNEQFF.

V is TRBV29-1 and J is TRBJ1-1, with D perhaps TRBD1 (5 bases). The V end was cut by 6 bases, the J end by 0 bases, with 14 bases between. Germline lookup yields CDR1 SQVTM and CDR2 ANQGSEA. This CDR3 has 14 amino acids. CDR3 coding DNA: TGCAGCGTGGGGGTCGGGGGGATGAACACTGAAGCTTTCTTT. Protein product: CSVGVGGMNTEAFF.

This chain connects TRBV2 to TRBJ1-5; TRBD1 might be the D (5 bases). Looked up from germline, CDR1 is SNHLY and CDR2 is FYNNEI. Trimming took 3 bases from V and 0 from J, leaving 9 bases between them. The CDR3 has 15 amino acids. The CDR3 is CASSDGTVSNQPQHF. The CDR3 DNA reads as TGTGCCAGCAGTGACGGGACGGTTAGCAATCAGCCCCAGCATTTT.

The chain has TRBV20-1 and TRBJ1-1; D might be TRBD1 (5 bases). The CDR3 is 13 amino acids. Looked up from germline, CDR1 is DFQATT and CDR2 is SNEGSKA (reference sequence). CDR3 DNA sequence: TGCGGCGGACCGCAAACGGGGGACACTGAAGCTTTCTTT. This codes for CGGPQTGDTEAFF.

The chain uses TRBV24-1 and TRBJ2-3; D is unresolved. Trimming took 9 bases from V and 0 from J, leaving 9 bases between them. The germline CDR1 and CDR2 sequences are KGHDR and SFDVKD. This CDR3 spans 13 amino acids. Here the CDR3 reads CATVGKSTDTQYF. The CDR3 bases are TGTGCCACCGTGGGGAAGAGCACAGATACGCAGTATTTT.

The V gene is TRBV19, the J gene TRBJ1-2; D gene ambiguous. CDR1 and CDR2 (germline): LNHDA, SQIVND (reference sequence). The germline V and J ends were trimmed by 7 bases and 4 bases, with 13 bases remaining between them. The CDR3 extends over 13 amino acids. The CDR3 region is CASTPGFGYGYTF. In DNA form, the CDR3 reads TGTGCCAGTACCCCGGGGTTTGGCTATGGCTACACCTTC.

The V call is TRBV29-1, the J call TRBJ2-5, with TRBD1 matching over 8 bases. Germline CDR1 and CDR2: SQVTM and ANQGSEA. V gave up 0 bases and J gave up 4 bases; unmatched junction bases: 7. CDR3 length equals 15 residues. CDR3 in DNA: TGCAGCGTTGAAGATCTAAAGGACAGGGCAGAGACCCAGTACTTC. This translates into CSVEDLKDRAETQYF.

V gene TRBV5-1 combines with J gene TRBJ2-5; TRBD2 matches 8 bases. V shed 6 bases and J 4 bases; nucleotides not matched to a gene: 11. CDR3 size: 15 residues. Germline V gene lookup returns CDR1 SGHRS and CDR2 YFSETQ. The CDR3 sequence is CASKIGSGIVETQYF. The CDR3 DNA sequence: TGCGCCAGCAAGATCGGTAGCGGGATTGTAGAGACCCAGTACTTC.

CDR3 sequence (DNA): TGTGCCAGCAGCCGTATGGGACAGGGCGCTGAAGCTTTCTTT. It is translated as CASSRMGQGAEAFF. The V call is TRBV7-9, the J call TRBJ1-1, with 9 bases lining up with TRBD1. The CDR3 has 14 residues. The trim removed 5 bases at V and 6 bases at J, leaving 7 bases unmatched. Germline V gene data show CDR1 as SEHNR and CDR2 as FQNEAQ (reference sequence).

This chain connects TRBV4-1 to TRBJ1-4, with D possibly TRBD1 on 6 matching bases. Germline CDR1 is MGHRA and CDR2 is YSYEKL. Between the trimmed V and J ends, which lost 4 bases and 0 bases, there was a span of 18 bases. The CDR3 is 18 amino acids. The CDR3 is CASSPYNRVQATNEKLFF. CDR3 sequence (DNA): TGCGCCAGCAGCCCATACAACAGGGTACAGGCAACTAATGAAAAACTGTTTTTT.

The chain links TRBV9 to TRBJ1-4; unclear D gene. There are 16 residues in the CDR3. Germline CDR1 SGDLS, CDR2 YYNGEE. The germline V and J ends were trimmed by 3 bases and 0 bases, with 12 bases remaining between them. CDR3: CASSAGPYTTNEKLFF. Written as DNA, the CDR3 is TGTGCCAGCAGCGCCGGACCTTATACAACTAATGAAAAACTGTTTTTT.

The chain joins TRBV28 to TRBJ1-2, with TRBD1 as a possible D gene (6 bases). Looked up from germline, CDR1 is MDHEN and CDR2 is SYDVKM. The V and J ends lost 6 bases and 4 bases respectively, with 12 bases between them. This CDR3 is built from 13 residues. CDR3 in amino acids: CASSLGQLYGYTF. For the CDR3, the DNA is TGTGCCAGCAGCCTTGGACAGCTCTATGGCTACACCTTC.

This chain links TRBV5-4 with TRBJ2-5; TRBD2 matches 12 bases. The germline gives CDR1 SGHNT, CDR2 YYREEE (reference sequence). Unmatched junction bases numbered 17, after V lost 0 bases and J lost 5 bases. The CDR3 totals 20 residues. CDR3 DNA sequence: TGTGCCAGCAGCTTGGGCTCTCCCCCCCGGACTAGCGGGATCGGGGAGACCCAGTACTTC. Translating gives CASSLGSPPRTSGIGETQYF.

The rearrangement links TRBV7-9 to TRBJ1-4, with 7 bases aligning to TRBD1. V shed 5 bases and J 5 bases; nucleotides not matched to a gene: 8. Germline V gene sequence: CDR1 SEHNR, CDR2 FQNEAQ (reference sequence). There are 15 residues in the CDR3. CDR3 loop: CASSTPGQLNEKLFF. The DNA of the CDR3 is TGTGCCAGCAGCACCCCGGGACAGTTAAATGAAAAACTGTTTTTT.

The rearrangement links TRBV3-1 to TRBJ2-1; TRBD2 aligns across 7 bases. Germline V gives CDR1 LGHDT, CDR2 YNNKEL (reference sequence). V gave up 4 bases and J gave up 8 bases; unmatched junction bases: 5. The CDR3 extends over 13 amino acids. CDR3 nucleotide sequence: TGTGCCAGCAGCCGCCGGGGGGAAGATGAGCAGTTCTTC. This encodes CASSRRGEDEQFF.

The chain recombines TRBV4-1 with TRBJ2-5; D not resolved. CDR3 length: 15 residues. CDR1 and CDR2 from the germline V gene are MGHRA and YSYEKL. Deletions cut 0 bases from V and 9 bases from J, with 17 bases between. CDR3 DNA sequence: TGCGCCAGCAGCCAAGATGGCCAAAAAGTCTCTCCCCAGTACTTC. It codes for CASSQDGQKVSPQYF.

This clonotype was detected only a few times. Mismatch with germline at one junction end may stem from a read error. CDR3 nucleotides: TGTGCCAGCAGTTTGGACCCTACGCAGCCCCAGCATTTT. This gives the protein CASSLDPTQPQHF. The chain recombines TRBV5-4 with TRBJ1-5; D is unresolved. The CDR3 is made up of 13 amino acids. From germline, CDR1 is SGHNT and CDR2 YYREEE (reference sequence).

The CDR3 sequence: CASSRDADNEQFF. The CDR3, as DNA: TGTGCCAGCAGCCGGGACGCGGACAATGAGCAGTTCTTC. The chain employs TRBV11-3 and TRBJ2-1; possibly TRBD1 or TRBD2 for D (5 bases each). Germline V gene sequence: CDR1 SGHNT, CDR2 YENEEA. CDR3 length: 13 residues. Deletions cut 5 bases from V and 5 bases from J, with 10 bases between.

The rearrangement uses TRBV3-1 and TRBJ2-1; D is perhaps TRBD2 (6 bases). The V end was cut by 2 bases, the J end by 12 bases, with 14 bases between. The CDR3 is 13 residues long. CDR1 and CDR2 (germline): LGHDT, YNNKEL (reference sequence). DNA of the CDR3: TGTGCCAGCAGCCAACAAGCGGCGGGGTGGCAGTTCTTC. Translated: CASSQQAAGWQFF.

V and J are TRBV5-1 and TRBJ2-7, with 10 bases matching TRBD2. The CDR3 has 16 amino acids. Germline assignment: CDR1 SGHRS and CDR2 YFSETQ. The V segment lost 3 bases and the J segment 4 bases; nucleotides outside the gene matches: 10. Here the CDR3 reads CASSSPPGLALYEQYF. CDR3 DNA: TGCGCCAGCAGCTCCCCCCCGGGACTAGCGCTATACGAGCAGTACTTC.

The chain links TRBV18 to TRBJ2-1; the D is unclear. Trimming took off 3 bases at V and 9 bases at J, with 9 bases between the two ends. Germline V CDR1 and CDR2: KGHSH, LQKENI. This CDR3 comprises 12 residues. This chain's CDR3 is CASSPPPGEQFF. In DNA, the CDR3 is TGTGCCAGCTCACCCCCGCCCGGTGAGCAGTTCTTC.

V usage is TRBV3-1 and J usage is TRBJ2-1, with 10 bases matching TRBD2. This CDR3 region has 17 residues. The V gene's germline CDR1 is LGHDT and CDR2 YNNKEL (reference sequence). V dropped 0 bases and J dropped 9; count of bases not matched to a gene: 11. The CDR3 loop reads CASSQDSLLAGGSEQFF. CDR3 nucleotide sequence: TGTGCCAGCAGCCAAGATTCGTTGTTAGCGGGAGGCAGTGAGCAGTTCTTC.

This chain joins TRBV28 and TRBJ1-2, with a possible D match to TRBD1 (5 bases). Trimming shortened V by 3 bases and J by 8 bases, and 16 bases separated the two germline ends. The CDR3 extends over 14 amino acids. Germline values: CDR1 MDHEN, CDR2 SYDVKM. CDR3 loop: CASSFSGKARGYTF. The CDR3, as DNA: TGTGCCAGCAGTTTTTCAGGGAAAGCGAGGGGCTACACCTTC.

The gene calls are TRBV9 and TRBJ1-2, with 10 bases identical to TRBD1. Germline V CDR1 and CDR2: SGDLS, YYNGEE. The length of the CDR3 is 18 residues. With V trimmed by 5 bases and J by 1 base, 14 bases remained unmatched. The CDR3 DNA reads TGTGCCAGCAGAGTTCCACCGGGACAGGGGCCCCTTAACTATGGCTACACCTTC. As protein: CASRVPPGQGPLNYGYTF.